This T cell receptor (beta chain) was recovered during a study of PD-1 blockade in mismatch repair-deficient tumors. For the study at large: All were previously treated, progressing patients with approximately 12 mismatch repair-deficient cancer types. Study conclusions and caveats: Tumor-resident clones, often absent from pretreatment blood, expanded after pembrolizumab and then contracted.

Repertoires were generated with immunoSEQ multiplex PCR, while TCRdb's copy carries only in-frame clones and drops some. The sample yields approximately 110,000 clones, 60% to 85% seen once. This clone came up once. Its specificity is unknown. This CDR3 contains 12 residues. Losses at the gene ends were 5 bases for V and 8 bases for J; bases not matched to a gene: 2. Germline V gene sequence: CDR1 SGHTA, CDR2 FQGNSA. Mismatch repair deficiency was confirmed in all patients, by PCR or immunohistochemistry. TCRs were sequenced from a few patients responding to pembrolizumab. The sequencing used peripheral blood, collected approximately 60 weeks after starting pembrolizumab. The receptor's source is an adult with mismatch repair-deficient cancer. The chain joins TRBV7-2 to TRBJ2-1; 8 nucleotides match TRBD1. In nucleotides, the CDR3 is TGTGCCAGCAGCCCGACAGGGGATGAGCAGTTCTTC. Protein: CASSPTGDEQFF. The full variable domain, completed using reference TRBV7-2 and TRBJ2-1, is GAGVSQSPSNKVTEKGKDVELRCDPISGHTALYWYRQSLGQGLEFLIYFQGNSAPDKSGLPSDRFSAERTGGSVSTLTIQRTQQEDSAVYLCASSPTGDEQFFGPGTRLTVL.